The sequence of this TCR beta chain was determined in a study of CD8 T cells in ankylosing spondylitis. Study findings and constraints: Disease-associated clones were reportedly significantly overrepresented in matched ankylosing spondylitis synovial fluid. Relatively rare in peripheral blood, disease-linked clones were also CD8+. In ankylosing spondylitis blood, a motif of several highly homologous TCR beta variants appeared characteristic.

Preparation of TCR beta libraries was done by quantitative 5'-RACE with molecular barcodes. TCRdb reanalysed the 5' RACE reads using MiXCR and keeps one entry per CDR3 protein. This table has fewer than 550,000 distinct CDR3 sequences, less than 6% appearing once. This clonotype was counted ten times or more. Its antigen is unidentified. This receptor was taken from a male donor with ankylosing spondylitis. Sample: blood, either unsorted or a sorted T cell fraction (not recorded which).

The CDR3: CASSSSGRDTQYF. The CDR3 DNA sequence: TGTGCCAGCAGCTCAAGCGGGAGGGATACGCAGTATTTT. The chain links TRBV4-2 to TRBJ2-3; TRBD2 matches at 9 bases. V lost 5 bases and J lost 6; bases outside the gene matches: 3. The germline gives CDR1 LGHNA, CDR2 YNFKEQ. This CDR3 comprises 13 residues.